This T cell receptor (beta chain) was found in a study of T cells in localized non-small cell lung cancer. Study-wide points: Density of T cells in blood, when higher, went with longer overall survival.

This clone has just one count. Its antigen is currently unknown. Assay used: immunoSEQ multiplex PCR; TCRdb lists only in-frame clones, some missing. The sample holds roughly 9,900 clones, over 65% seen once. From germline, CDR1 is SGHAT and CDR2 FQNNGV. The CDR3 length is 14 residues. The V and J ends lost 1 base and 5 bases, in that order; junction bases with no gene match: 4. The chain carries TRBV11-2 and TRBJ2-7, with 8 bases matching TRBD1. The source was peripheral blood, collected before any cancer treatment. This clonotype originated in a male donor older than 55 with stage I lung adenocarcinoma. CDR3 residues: CASSLAGGYDEQYF. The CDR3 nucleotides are TGTGCCAGCAGCTTAGCAGGGGGCTACGACGAGCAGTACTTC. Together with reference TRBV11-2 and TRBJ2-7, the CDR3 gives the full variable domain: EAGVAQSPRYKIIEKRQSVAFWCNPISGHATLYWYQQILGQGPKLLIQFQNNGVVDDSQLPKDRFSAERLKGVDSTLKIQPAKLEDSAVYLCASSLAGGYDEQYFGPGTRLTVT.